This T cell receptor (beta chain) comes out of a study of T cell responses to AZD1222 COVID-19 vaccine. The study's findings and limits: Spike-specific TCR depth and breadth grew after two AZD1222 doses. At baseline, seropositivity was found in only a handful of AZD1222 recipients.

Trimming cost V 5 bases and J 0 bases; bases outside gene matches: 4. The CDR3 runs 15 residues. The germline gives CDR1 SGHVS, CDR2 FNYEAQ. A remark on this clone: Its antigen is not identified.

Profiled with immunoSEQ multiplex PCR; TCRdb holds only in-frame clones, not every one. The sample lists 100,000 or so clones, roughly 83% occurring once. Sample: peripheral blood, taken on day 0 of AZD1222 vaccination. The clonotype was recovered from an adult in good health. V gene TRBV7-6 combines with J gene TRBJ2-5; 9 nucleotides match TRBD2. CDR3 residues: CASSKSGGYQETQYF. DNA for the CDR3: TGTGCCAGCAGCAAAAGCGGGGGGTACCAAGAGACCCAGTACTTC.